This T cell receptor beta chain was identified during a study of identical twins. This clonotype was seen repeatedly, ten times or more. Its antigen remains unknown. The CDR3 has 15 residues. V gave up 7 bases and J gave up 2 bases, with 12 bases separating them. Germline CDR1 is SNHLY and CDR2 is FYNNEI. Whole-study results and caveats: Potential partial confounding of zero-insertion analyses by invariant MAIT and iNKT cells was noted.

TCRdb independently ran MiXCR on the 5' RACE reads; one entry per CDR3 protein. The sample carries around 100,000 distinct CDR3 sequences, 5.9% recorded once. This receptor was obtained from a woman aged 45-60 years in good health. The chain combines TRBV2 with TRBJ2-6; no reliable D call. Input material: memory T cells sorted from blood. CDR3 region: CASITGIAGANVLTF. In DNA, the CDR3 is TGTGCCAGCATTACCGGAATCGCTGGGGCCAACGTCCTGACTTTC.